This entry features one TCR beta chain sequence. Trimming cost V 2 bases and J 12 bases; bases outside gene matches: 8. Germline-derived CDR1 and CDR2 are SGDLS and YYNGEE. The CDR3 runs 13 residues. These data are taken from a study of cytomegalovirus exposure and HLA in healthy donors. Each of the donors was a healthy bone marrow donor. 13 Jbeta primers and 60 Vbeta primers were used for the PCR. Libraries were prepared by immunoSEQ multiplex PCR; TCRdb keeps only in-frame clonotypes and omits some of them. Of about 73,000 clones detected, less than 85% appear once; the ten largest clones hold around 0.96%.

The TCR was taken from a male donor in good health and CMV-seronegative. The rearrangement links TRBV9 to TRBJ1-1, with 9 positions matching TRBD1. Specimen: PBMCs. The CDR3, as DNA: TGTGCCAGCAGCGTGGCGGACAGGGGTATGTCTTTCTTT. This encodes CASSVADRGMSFF.